This T cell receptor (beta chain) was observed in a study of vaccination and CD4 T cells after COVID-19 (dated by TCRdb to the early 2020s). Regarding the study in general: Every convalescent patient had a positive nasal swab PCR test for SARS-CoV-2, with mild disease in nine or ten patients and severe disease in one. In around 10 COVID-19 convalescent patients and several infection-naive healthy vaccine recipients, researchers compared the spike-specific CD4+ TCR repertoire from before mRNA vaccination with the repertoire from after. The convalescent cohort included six males and four females, with two Hispanic individuals, seven Caucasians, two Asians and one multiracial person. Post-vaccine blood samples were obtained a median of roughly 75 days after the second vaccine dose, with a range of roughly 14 to 241 days. Post-COVID blood samples from convalescent patients were collected a median of roughly 100 days after diagnosis, with a range of 35 to 161 days. Each participant got two doses of either the Pfizer-BioNTech BNT162b2 vaccine (n=8) or the Moderna mRNA-1273 vaccine (n=2).

The positive SARS-CoV-2 PCR tests of the convalescent patients were dated from March to December 2020, before the Alpha, Beta and Delta variants emerged in the United States. PBMCs were separated from whole blood using Ficoll-Paque Plus gradient centrifugation and then either used fresh or cryopreserved at -140C. What the study reported, not specific to this receptor: In convalescent patients, a median 86.3% of post-vaccine SARS-CoV-2-reactive clones were detected only after vaccination, suggesting vaccine-specific priming. The study included relatively few convalescent patients and did not analyze early timepoints after natural infection. An increase in the median number of SARS-CoV-2-reactive clonotypes from 21 after infection to some 40 after vaccination was observed, but the change was not found to be significant. Nearly all vaccine-specific clones in convalescent patients (304 of 307) were mono-reactive for SARS-CoV-2 spike rather than cross-reactive with common cold coronaviruses.

This clonotype came up a few times. The specificity of this receptor is unknown. Base quality data are lacking; no much larger clone is found one base away. The method was PCR. Sequencing was carried out with an Illumina iSeq 100. In the authors' own workflow: Non-productive sequences were removed, and CDR3s not starting with C, not ending with F or W, or shorter than 7 amino acids were discarded. Similarity between CDR3 sequences was evaluated in R version 3.6.1 using Levenshtein distances (stringdist) and unrooted phylogenetic trees (ape). Starting from the raw public reads, TCRdb applied fastp trimming at Q25, assembled clones with MiXCR and retained in-frame beta chains. A single entry per CDR3 protein holds the most common genes and DNA from its merged rows. TCRdb's processing, not the authors', yielded these V and J calls. The sample records about 21,000 distinct CDR3 sequences, more than 45% of which are singletons. The ten largest clones capture over 0.9% of the sample.

The origin of this receptor is a human donor who had recovered from COVID-19. The sequenced sample was CD4+ T cells from blood, obtained before SARS-CoV-2 vaccination.

The sequenced DNA: TGTGCCAGCAGTACCCGACGGGACACTTTAGCCAAAAACATTCAGTACTTC. Protein translation: CASSTRRDTLAKNIQYF. Here the chain combines TRBV6-1 and TRBJ2-4; the D region possibly corresponds to TRBD1 (6 bases align). CDR1 and CDR2, looked up from the germline V gene, are MNHNS and SASEGT. V drops 5 bases and J drops 0 bases, leaving 17 bases in between. The CDR3, from cysteine to phenylalanine, totals 17 residues. This entry keeps only the CDR3 DNA: 51 bases, framed from base 1.